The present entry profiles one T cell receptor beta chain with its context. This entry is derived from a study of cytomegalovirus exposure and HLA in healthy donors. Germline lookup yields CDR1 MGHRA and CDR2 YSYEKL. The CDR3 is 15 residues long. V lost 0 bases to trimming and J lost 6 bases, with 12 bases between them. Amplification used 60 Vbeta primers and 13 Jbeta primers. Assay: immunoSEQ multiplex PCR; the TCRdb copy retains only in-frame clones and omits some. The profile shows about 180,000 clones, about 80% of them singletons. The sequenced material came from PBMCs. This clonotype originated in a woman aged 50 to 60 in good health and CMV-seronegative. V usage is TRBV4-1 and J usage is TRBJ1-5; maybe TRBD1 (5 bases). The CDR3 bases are TGCGCCAGCAGCCAAGATACAGGTTGGGCTCAGCCCCAGCATTTT. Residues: CASSQDTGWAQPQHF.